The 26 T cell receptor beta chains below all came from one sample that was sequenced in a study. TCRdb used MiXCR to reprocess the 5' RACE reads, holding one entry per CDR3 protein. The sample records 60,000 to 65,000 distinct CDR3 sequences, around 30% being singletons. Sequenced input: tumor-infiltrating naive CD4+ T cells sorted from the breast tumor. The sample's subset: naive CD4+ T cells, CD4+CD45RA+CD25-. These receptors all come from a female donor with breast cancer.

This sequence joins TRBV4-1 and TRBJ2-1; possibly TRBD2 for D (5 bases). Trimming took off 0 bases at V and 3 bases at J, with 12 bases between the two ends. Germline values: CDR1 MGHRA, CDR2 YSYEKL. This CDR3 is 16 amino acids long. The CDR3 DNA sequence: TGCGCCAGCAGCCAAGATCGGGTAGGACTCTACAATGAGCAGTTCTTC. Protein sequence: CASSQDRVGLYNEQFF.

The CDR3 protein is CSVELAGTQYF. The CDR3 nucleotides are TGCAGCGTTGAACTGGCGGGGACCCAGTACTTC. The V call is TRBV29-1, the J call TRBJ2-5, with D possibly matching TRBD2 (5 bases). This CDR3 spans 11 amino acids. V lost 2 bases and J lost 7, with 8 bases in between. The germline V gene encodes CDR1 SQVTM and CDR2 ANQGSEA.

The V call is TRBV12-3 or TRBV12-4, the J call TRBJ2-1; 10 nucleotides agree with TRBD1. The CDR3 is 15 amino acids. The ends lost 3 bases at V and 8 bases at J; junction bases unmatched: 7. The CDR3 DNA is TGTGCCAGCAGTTTGCAGACAGGGGGCTTGGATGAGCAGTTCTTC. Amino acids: CASSLQTGGLDEQFF.

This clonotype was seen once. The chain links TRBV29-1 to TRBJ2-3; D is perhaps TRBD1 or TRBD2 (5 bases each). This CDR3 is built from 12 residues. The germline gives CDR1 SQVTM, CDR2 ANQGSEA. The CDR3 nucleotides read TGCAGTGGGGGTCTGAGGGCAGATACGCAGTATTTT. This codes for CSGGLRADTQYF.

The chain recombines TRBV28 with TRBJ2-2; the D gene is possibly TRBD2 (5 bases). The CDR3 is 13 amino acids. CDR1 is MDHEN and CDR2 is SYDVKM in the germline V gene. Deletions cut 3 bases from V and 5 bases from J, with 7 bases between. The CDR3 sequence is CASSFTRTGELFF. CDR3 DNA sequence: TGTGCCAGCAGTTTTACTAGAACCGGGGAGCTGTTTTTT. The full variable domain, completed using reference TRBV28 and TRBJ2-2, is DVKVTQSSRYLVKRTGEKVFLECVQDMDHENMFWYRQDPGLGLRLIYFSYDVKMKEKGDIPEGYSVSREKKERFSLILESASTNQTSMYLCASSFTRTGELFFGEGSRLTVL.

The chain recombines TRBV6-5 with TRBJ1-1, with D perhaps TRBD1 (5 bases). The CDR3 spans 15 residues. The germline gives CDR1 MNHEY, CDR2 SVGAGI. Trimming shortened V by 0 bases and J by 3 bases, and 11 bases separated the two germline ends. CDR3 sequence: CASSYSGEGDTEAFF. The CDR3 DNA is TGTGCCAGCAGTTACTCGGGGGAAGGGGACACTGAAGCTTTCTTT.

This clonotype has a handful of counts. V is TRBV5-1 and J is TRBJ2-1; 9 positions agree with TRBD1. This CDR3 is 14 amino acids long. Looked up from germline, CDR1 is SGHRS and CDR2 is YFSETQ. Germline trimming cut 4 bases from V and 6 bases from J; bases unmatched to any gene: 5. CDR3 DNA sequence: TGCGCCAGCAGCCCGACGACAGGGGGCAATGAGCAGTTCTTC. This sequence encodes CASSPTTGGNEQFF.

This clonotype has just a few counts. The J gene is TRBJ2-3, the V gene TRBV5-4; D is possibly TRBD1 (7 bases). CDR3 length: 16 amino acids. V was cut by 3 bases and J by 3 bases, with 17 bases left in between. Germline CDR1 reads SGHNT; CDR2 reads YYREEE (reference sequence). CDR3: CASSSGHPGGTDTQYF. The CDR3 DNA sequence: TGTGCCAGCAGCTCCGGACACCCAGGGGGGACAGATACGCAGTATTTT.

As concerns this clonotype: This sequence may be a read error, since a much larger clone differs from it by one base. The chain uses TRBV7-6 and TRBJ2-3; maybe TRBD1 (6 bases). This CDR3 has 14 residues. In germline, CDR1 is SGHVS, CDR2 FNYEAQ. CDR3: CAGRRRGDTDTQYF. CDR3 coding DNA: TGTGCCGGCAGGCGCAGGGGTGACACAGATACGCAGTATTTT.

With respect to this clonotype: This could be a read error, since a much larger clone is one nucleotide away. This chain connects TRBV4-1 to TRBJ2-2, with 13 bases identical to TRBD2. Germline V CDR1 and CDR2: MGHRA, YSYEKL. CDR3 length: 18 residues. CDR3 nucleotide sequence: TGCGCCAGCAGCCGCTCGACTAGCGGGAGGAGGCTGGGCGGGAAGCTGTTTTTT. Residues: CASSRSTSGRRLGGKLFF.

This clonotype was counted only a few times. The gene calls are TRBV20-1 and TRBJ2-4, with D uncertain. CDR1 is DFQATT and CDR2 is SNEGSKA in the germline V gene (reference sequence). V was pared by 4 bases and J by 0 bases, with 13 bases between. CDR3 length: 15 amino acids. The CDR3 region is CSATGSFLAKNIQYF. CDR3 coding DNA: TGCAGTGCTACCGGGTCTTTCCTAGCCAAAAACATTCAGTACTTC.

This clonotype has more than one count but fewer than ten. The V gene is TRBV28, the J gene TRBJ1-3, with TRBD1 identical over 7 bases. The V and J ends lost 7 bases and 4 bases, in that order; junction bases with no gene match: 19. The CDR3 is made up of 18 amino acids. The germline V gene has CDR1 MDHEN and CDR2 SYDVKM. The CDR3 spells CASTISPGRGRRGNTIYF. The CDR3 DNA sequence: TGTGCCAGCACCATCTCCCCTGGTAGGGGGCGACGGGGAAACACCATATATTTT.

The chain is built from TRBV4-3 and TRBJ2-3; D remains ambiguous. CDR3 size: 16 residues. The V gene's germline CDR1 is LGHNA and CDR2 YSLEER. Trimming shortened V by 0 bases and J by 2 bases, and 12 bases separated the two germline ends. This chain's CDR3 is CASSQDRTAFTDTQYF. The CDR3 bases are TGCGCCAGCAGCCAAGATCGCACGGCCTTCACAGATACGCAGTATTTT.

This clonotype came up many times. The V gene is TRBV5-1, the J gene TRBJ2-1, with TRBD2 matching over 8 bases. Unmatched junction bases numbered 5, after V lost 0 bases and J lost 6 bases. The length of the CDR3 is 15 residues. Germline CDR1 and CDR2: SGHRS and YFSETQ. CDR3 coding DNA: TGCGCCAGCAGCTTGGTTCTAGCGGGCCCCAATGAGCAGTTCTTC. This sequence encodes CASSLVLAGPNEQFF. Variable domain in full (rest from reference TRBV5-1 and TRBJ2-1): KAGVTQTPRYLIKTRGQQVTLSCSPISGHRSVSWYQQTPGQGLQFLFEYFSETQRNKGNFPGRFSGRQFSNSRSEMNVSTLELGDSALYLCASSLVLAGPNEQFFGPGTRLTVL.

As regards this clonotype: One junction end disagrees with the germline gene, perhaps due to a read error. CDR3 region: CASSIQEDTQYF. The DNA for the CDR3 is TGTGCCAGCAGTATACAGGAAGATACGCAGTACTTT. This chain links TRBV2 with TRBJ2-3; a possible D gene is TRBD1 (5 bases). The CDR3 spans 12 residues. The V gene's germline CDR1 is SNHLY and CDR2 FYNNEI. The full variable domain, its missing parts supplied by reference TRBV2 and TRBJ2-3, is EPEVTQTPSHQVTQMGQEVILRCVPISNHLYFYWYRQILGQKVEFLVSFYNNEISEKSEIFDDQFSVERPDGSNFTLKIRSTKLEDSAMYFCASSIQEDTQYFGPGTRLTVL.

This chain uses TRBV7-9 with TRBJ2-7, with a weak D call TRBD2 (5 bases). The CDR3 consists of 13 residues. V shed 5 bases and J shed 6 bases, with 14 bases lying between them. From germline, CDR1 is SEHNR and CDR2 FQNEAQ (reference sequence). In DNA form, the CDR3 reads TGTGCCAGCAGCCAAGTTACTAGTAGCGAGCAGTACTTC. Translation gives CASSQVTSSEQYF.

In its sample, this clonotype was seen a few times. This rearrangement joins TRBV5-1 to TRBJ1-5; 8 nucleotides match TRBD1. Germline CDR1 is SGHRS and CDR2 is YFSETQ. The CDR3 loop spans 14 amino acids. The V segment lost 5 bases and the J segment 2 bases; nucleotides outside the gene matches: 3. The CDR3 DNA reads TGCGCCAGCAGACCGGACAGGGGCAATCAGCCCCAGCATTTT. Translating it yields CASRPDRGNQPQHF.

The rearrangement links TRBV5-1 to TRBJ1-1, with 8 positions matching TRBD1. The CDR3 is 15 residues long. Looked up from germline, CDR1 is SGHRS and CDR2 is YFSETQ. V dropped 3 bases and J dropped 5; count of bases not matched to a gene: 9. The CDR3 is CASSSTLTGVTEAFF. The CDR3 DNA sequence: TGCGCCAGCAGCTCAACTTTGACAGGGGTAACTGAAGCTTTCTTT.

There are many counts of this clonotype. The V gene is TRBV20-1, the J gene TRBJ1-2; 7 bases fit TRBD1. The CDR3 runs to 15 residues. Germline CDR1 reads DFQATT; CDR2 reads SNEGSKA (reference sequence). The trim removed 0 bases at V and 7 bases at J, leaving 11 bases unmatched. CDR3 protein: CSARDGGQLKGGYTF. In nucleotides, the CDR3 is TGCAGTGCTAGAGATGGGGGACAGCTTAAGGGTGGCTACACCTTC.

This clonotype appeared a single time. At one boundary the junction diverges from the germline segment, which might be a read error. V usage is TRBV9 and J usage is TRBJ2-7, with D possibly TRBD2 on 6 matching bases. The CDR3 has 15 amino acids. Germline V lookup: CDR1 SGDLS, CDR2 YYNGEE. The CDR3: CASSPTGGGSYVQYF. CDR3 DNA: TGTGCCAGCAGCCCTACCGGGGGAGGCTCCTACGTGCAGTACTTC.

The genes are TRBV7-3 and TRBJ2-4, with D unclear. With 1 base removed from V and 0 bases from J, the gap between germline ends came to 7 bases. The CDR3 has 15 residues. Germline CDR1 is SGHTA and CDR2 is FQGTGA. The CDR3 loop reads CASSLRVLAKNIQYF. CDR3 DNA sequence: TGTGCCAGCAGCTTAAGAGTGCTAGCCAAAAACATTCAGTACTTC.

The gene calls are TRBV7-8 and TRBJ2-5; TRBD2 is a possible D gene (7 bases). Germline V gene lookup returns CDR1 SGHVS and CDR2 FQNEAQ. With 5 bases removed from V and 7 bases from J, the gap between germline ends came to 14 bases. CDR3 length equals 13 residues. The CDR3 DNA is TGTGCCAGCAGCGTCAGGGGAGGGGGGACCCAGTACTTC. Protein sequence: CASSVRGGGTQYF.

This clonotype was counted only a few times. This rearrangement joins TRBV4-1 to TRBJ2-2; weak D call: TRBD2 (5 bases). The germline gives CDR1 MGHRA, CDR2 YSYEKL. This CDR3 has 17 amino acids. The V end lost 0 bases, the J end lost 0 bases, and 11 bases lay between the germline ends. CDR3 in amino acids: CASSQDISGANTGELFF. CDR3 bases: TGCGCCAGCAGCCAAGATATAAGCGGCGCGAACACCGGGGAGCTGTTTTTT.

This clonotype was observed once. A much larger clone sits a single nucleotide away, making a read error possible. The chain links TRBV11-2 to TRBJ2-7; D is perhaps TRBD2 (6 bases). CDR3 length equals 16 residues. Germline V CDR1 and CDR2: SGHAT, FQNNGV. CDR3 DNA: TGTGGCAGCAGGCCGTTTGCGTTAGCGGCCTCCTACGAGCAGTACTTC. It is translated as CGSRPFALAASYEQYF.

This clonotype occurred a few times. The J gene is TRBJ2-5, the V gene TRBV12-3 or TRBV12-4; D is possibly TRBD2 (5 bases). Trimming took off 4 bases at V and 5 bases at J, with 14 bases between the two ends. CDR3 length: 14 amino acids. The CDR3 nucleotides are TGTGCCAGCAGTTCGGGGAGTTTCGGTGAGACCCAGTACTTC. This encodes CASSSGSFGETQYF.

CDR3 sequence (DNA): TGCGCCAGCAGCTTGGACGGATTAAACACAGATACGCAGTATTTT. The encoded protein is CASSLDGLNTDTQYF. The V gene is TRBV5-1, the J gene TRBJ2-3; D gene unclear. This CDR3 has 15 residues. V dropped 0 bases and J dropped 2 bases, with 10 bases sitting between them. Germline loops: CDR1 SGHRS, CDR2 YFSETQ.